These 7 T cell receptor beta chains were all obtained from the same sample, sequenced in a study of vaccination and CD4 T cells after COVID-19. Treatment specified: roughly 11-day PBMC culture with coronavirus spike peptide pools or control peptides (ViraFEST assay). An unexposed donor provided the CD4+ T cells, which were collected before the COVID-19 pandemic (2011-2018). Their antigens remain unidentified. Cultured CD4+ T cell DNA was sequenced using the Oncomine TCR Beta short-read assay. Someone extracted genomic DNA from cultured CD4+ T cells. TCRdb re-called the PCR reads with MiXCR, one entry per CDR3 protein. Of roughly 10,000 distinct CDR3 sequences listed, about 34% were seen once; the top ten hold 14%. The sequenced sample consisted of CD4+ T cells from blood, cultured in vitro. The receptors were sampled from a human donor in good health.

The sample holds a few counts of this clonotype. This chain joins TRBV7-9 and TRBJ1-1; unclear D gene. Germline-derived CDR1 and CDR2 are SEHNR and FQNEAQ (reference sequence). Trimming removed 0 bases at V and 5 bases at J, with 10 bases between. CDR3 length: 14 amino acids. Here the CDR3 reads CASSLAREGTEAFF. CDR3 DNA sequence: TGTGCCAGCAGCTTAGCACGAGAAGGGACTGAAGCTTTCTTT.

The chain links TRBV7-2 to TRBJ1-2; D gene uncertain. The CDR3 spans 15 residues. Germline loops: CDR1 SGHTA, CDR2 FQGNSA. The V end lost 1 base, the J end lost 2 bases, and 11 bases lay between the germline ends. As DNA, the CDR3 is TGTGCCAGCAGCTTAGTACAGAACTCGAACTATGGCTACACCTTC. Encoded protein: CASSLVQNSNYGYTF.

The V and J genes are TRBV28 and TRBJ1-5; 7 positions match TRBD1. Germline V gene lookup returns CDR1 MDHEN and CDR2 SYDVKM. The V segment lost 2 bases and the J segment 11 bases; nucleotides outside the gene matches: 9. The CDR3 has 14 residues. CDR3 loop: CASSLIGPQGAQHF. The CDR3 region has the DNA TGTGCCAGCAGTTTAATCGGGCCCCAGGGGGCCCAGCATTTT.

This chain joins TRBV12-3 or TRBV12-4 and TRBJ2-7, with 10 bases aligning to TRBD2. Losses at the gene ends were 8 bases for V and 6 bases for J; bases not matched to a gene: 4. The CDR3 spans 12 residues. The CDR3 loop is CASASGSGEQYF. Here the CDR3 DNA reads TGTGCCAGCGCTAGCGGGAGCGGCGAGCAGTACTTC.

This clonotype is judged medium-sized. V and J are TRBV7-2 and TRBJ1-5; 7 bases align to TRBD1. The CDR3 loop spans 14 amino acids. V shed 5 bases and J 2 bases; nucleotides not matched to a gene: 3. Per germline, CDR1 SGHTA and CDR2 FQGNSA. Written as DNA, the CDR3 is TGTGCCAGCAGCCCTACAGGGGGCAATCAGCCCCAGCATTTT. Translating gives CASSPTGGNQPQHF.

On this clonotype itself: A read error may produce the germline difference seen at one junction end. The gene calls are TRBV28 and TRBJ2-1; 7 bases map to TRBD2. Germline V gives CDR1 MDHEN, CDR2 SYDVKM. The CDR3 is made up of 16 amino acids. CDR3 amino acids: CAGSLSTGGLINEQFF. CDR3 sequence (DNA): TGTGCCGGCAGTTTATCGACGGGAGGACTCATCAATGAGCAGTTCTTC.

This chain uses TRBV7-2 with TRBJ1-5; 7 bases align to TRBD1. The CDR3 covers 15 residues. Trimming cost V 5 bases and J 1 base; bases outside gene matches: 5. CDR1 and CDR2 from the germline V gene are SGHTA and FQGNSA. The CDR3 reads CASSPGGASNQPQHF. The CDR3 region has the DNA TGTGCCAGCAGCCCAGGGGGGGCAAGCAATCAGCCCCAGCATTTT. Drawing the rest from reference TRBV7-2 and TRBJ1-5, the complete variable domain is GAGVSQSPSNKVTEKGKDVELRCDPISGHTALYWYRQSLGQGLEFLIYFQGNSAPDKSGLPSDRFSAERTGGSVSTLTIQRTQQEDSAVYLCASSPGGASNQPQHFGDGTRLSIL.